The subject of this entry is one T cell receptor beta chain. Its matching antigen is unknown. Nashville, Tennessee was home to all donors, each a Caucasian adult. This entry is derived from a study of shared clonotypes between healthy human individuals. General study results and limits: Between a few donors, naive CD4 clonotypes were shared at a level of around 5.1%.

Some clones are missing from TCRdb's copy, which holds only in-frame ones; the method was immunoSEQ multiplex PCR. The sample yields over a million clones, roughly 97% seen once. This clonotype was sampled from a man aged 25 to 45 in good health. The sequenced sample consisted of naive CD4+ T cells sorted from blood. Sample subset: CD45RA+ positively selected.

CDR3 in DNA: TGTGCCAGCAGAGCCGACGGGACGCTAGGGGGGGAGACCCAGTACTTC. This codes for CASRADGTLGGETQYF. The rearrangement uses TRBV2 and TRBJ2-5; D might be TRBD1 or TRBD2, each matching 6 bases. Germline loops: CDR1 SNHLY, CDR2 FYNNEI. Trimming removed 6 bases at V and 5 bases at J, with 22 bases between. CDR3 length: 16 amino acids.